This T cell receptor beta chain comes out of a study of T-cell reconstitution after alpha-beta-depleted transplantation in children (dated by TCRdb to the mid-2010s). Concerning the study at large: The study quantitatively tracked T-cell immune reconstitution after TCRalphabeta/CD19-depleted allogeneic hematopoietic cell transplantation in children using TCR repertoire profiling.

Many counts were recorded for this clonotype. Its binding antigen is unknown. One base away there is no much larger clone; base qualities are not given. From the germline V gene, CDR1 is ENHRY and CDR2 is SYGVKD. The CDR3 runs 14 residues from the cysteine to the phenylalanine. The only DNA kept is the CDR3, 42 bases in frame from the first base. The trim is 8 bases for V and 3 bases for J, with a gap of 16 bases between the germline ends. The library was generated by PCR. Instrument used: Illumina HiSeq 2500. Molecular barcoding was employed in the preparation of TCR libraries, with unique molecular identifiers being used to normalize TCRbeta repertoire quantification. TCRdb cleaned the public reads at Q25 with fastp, built clones with MiXCR and kept in-frame beta chains. Entries are consolidated by CDR3 protein sequence, retaining the most common genes and DNA. The sample contains 200,000 to 250,000 distinct CDR3 sequences, about 11% of them found a single time. In total, the top ten clones hold 2% to 3% of the sample.

The sequence links TRBV10-3 to TRBJ1-1, with the D segment identity uncertain. The sequences come from PBMCs from the stem cell graft donor, collected from the stem cell graft. The TCR was taken from a human donor who donated a stem cell graft to a child with acute lymphoblastic leukemia. The CDR3 protein sequence reads: CAIARGVLDTEAFF. The sequence in DNA is TGTGCCATCGCGCGGGGAGTCCTAGACACTGAAGCTTTCTTT.